This T cell receptor beta chain was obtained from a study of blood T cell repertoires in COVID-19. Across the study: Samples came from the United States, Italy and Spain, spanning acute and convalescent COVID-19. Sources were T cells, B-cell-depleted T cells, or PBMCs; the material itself was cDNA or gDNA.

Authors' processing steps: Reference gene primer amplification yielded estimated nucleated cell counts. Profiled with immunoSEQ multiplex PCR; TCRdb holds only in-frame clones, not every one. Clone size and V and J calls were adopted from that table, with D and trimming inferred from the DNA. The repertoire includes about 160,000 clones, 70% to 85% of them detected once, and about a fifth sits in the top ten. Trimming at V came to 3 bases and at J to 7 bases, leaving 18 bases not matched to a gene. Germline CDR1 reads SGHRS; CDR2 reads YFSETQ. The CDR3 extends over 17 amino acids. The TCR sequence derives from a woman older than 75 with acute or convalescent COVID-19. What was sequenced was peripheral blood. The rearrangement links TRBV5-1 to TRBJ2-5; 7 bases map to TRBD2. The CDR3: CASSSGSSGLRFGTQYF. CDR3 bases: TGCGCCAGCAGCTCGGGGAGTAGCGGGTTAAGGTTTGGGACCCAGTACTTC.